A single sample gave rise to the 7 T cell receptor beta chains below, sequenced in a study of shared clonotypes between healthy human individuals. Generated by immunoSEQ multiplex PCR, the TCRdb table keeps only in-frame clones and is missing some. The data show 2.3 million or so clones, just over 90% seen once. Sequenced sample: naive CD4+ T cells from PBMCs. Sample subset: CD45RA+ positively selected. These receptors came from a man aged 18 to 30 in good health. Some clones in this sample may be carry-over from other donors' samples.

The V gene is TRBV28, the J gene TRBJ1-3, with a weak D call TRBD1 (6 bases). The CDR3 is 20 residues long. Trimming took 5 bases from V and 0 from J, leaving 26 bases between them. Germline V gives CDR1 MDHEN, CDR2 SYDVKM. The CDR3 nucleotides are TGTGCCAGCAGTCGAATCTGGGGCCCACAGGGATTTACCTCTGGAAACACCATATATTTT. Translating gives CASSRIWGPQGFTSGNTIYF. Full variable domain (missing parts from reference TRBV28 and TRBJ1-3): DVKVTQSSRYLVKRTGEKVFLECVQDMDHENMFWYRQDPGLGLRLIYFSYDVKMKEKGDIPEGYSVSREKKERFSLILESASTNQTSMYLCASSRIWGPQGFTSGNTIYFGEGSWLTVV.

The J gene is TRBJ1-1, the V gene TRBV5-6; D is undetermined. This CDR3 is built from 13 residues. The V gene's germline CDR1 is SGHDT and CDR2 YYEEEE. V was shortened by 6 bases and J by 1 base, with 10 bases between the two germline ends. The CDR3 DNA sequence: TGTGCCAGCACCAGACGCCGGAACACTGAAGCTTTCTTT. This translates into CASTRRRNTEAFF.

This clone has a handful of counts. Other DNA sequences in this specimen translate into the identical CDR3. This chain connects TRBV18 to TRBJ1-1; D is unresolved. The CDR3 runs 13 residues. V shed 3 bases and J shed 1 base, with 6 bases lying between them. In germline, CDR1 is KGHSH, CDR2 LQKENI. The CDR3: CASSPAGNTEAFF. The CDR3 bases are TGTGCCAGCTCACCGGCGGGGAACACTGAAGCTTTCTTT. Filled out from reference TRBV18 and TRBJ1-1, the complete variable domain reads NAGVMQNPRHLVRRRGQEARLRCSPMKGHSHVYWYRQLPEEGLKFMVYLQKENIIDESGMPKERFSAEFPKEGPSILRIQQVVRGDSAAYFCASSPAGNTEAFFGQGTRLTVV.

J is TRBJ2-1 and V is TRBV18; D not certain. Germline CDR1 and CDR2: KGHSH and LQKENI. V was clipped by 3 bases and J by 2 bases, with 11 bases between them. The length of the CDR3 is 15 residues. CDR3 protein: CASSPGLQTYNEQFF. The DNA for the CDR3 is TGTGCCAGCTCACCTGGATTGCAGACCTACAATGAGCAGTTCTTC.

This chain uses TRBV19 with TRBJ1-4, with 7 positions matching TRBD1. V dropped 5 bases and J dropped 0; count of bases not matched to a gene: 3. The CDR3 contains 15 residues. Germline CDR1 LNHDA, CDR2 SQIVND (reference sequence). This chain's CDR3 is CASSPGTATNEKLFF. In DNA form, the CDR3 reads TGTGCCAGTAGTCCCGGGACAGCAACTAATGAAAAACTGTTTTTT.

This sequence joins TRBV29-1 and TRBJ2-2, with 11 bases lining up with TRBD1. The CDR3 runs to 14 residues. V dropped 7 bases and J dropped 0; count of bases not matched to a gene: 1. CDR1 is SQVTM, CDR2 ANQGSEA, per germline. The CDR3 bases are TGCAGCGGGGGACAGGGGGCGAACACCGGGGAGCTGTTTTTT. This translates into CSGGQGANTGELFF.

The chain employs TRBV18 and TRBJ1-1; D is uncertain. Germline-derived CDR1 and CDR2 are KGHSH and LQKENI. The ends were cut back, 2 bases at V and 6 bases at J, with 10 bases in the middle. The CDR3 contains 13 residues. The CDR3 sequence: CASSPSRSSEAFF. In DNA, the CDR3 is TGTGCCAGCTCACCAAGTAGGAGCTCTGAAGCTTTCTTT.